The sequence of this TCR beta chain was determined in a study of OX40 agonist ivuxolimab in advanced cancers. Study background: Cancers in dose escalation were hepatocellular, melanoma, renal cell and head and neck. Of mixed ages from about 20 to 90 and averaging about 60 years, the group was around 78% male.

Findings and limits, study-wide: The investigators did not determine what antigen specificity the expanded peripheral T cells had. At doses 0.1 to 3.0 mg/kg, CD4+ and CD8+ clones expanded.

Method: immunoSEQ multiplex PCR; TCRdb's copy keeps in-frame clones and lacks some. The sample includes about 53,000 clones, 88% of them seen just once. This clone showed up just a few times. Antigen unknown. This CDR3 spans 15 amino acids. Per germline, CDR1 MNHNS and CDR2 SASEGT. J gave up 2 bases and V 2 bases, and 5 bases lay outside the gene matches. This chain uses TRBV6-1 with TRBJ2-7; 8 bases are shared with TRBD1. Sequenced material: CD4+ or CD8+ T cells sorted from blood, taken in a trial of the OX40 agonist ivuxolimab. The TCR sequence derives from an adult with an advanced solid tumor such as melanoma, head and neck, liver or kidney cancer. CDR3: CASSEQGAHTYEQYF. CDR3 bases: TGTGCCAGCAGTGAACAGGGGGCGCACACCTACGAGCAGTACTTC.